This passage covers 14 T cell receptor beta chains from one sample sequenced in a study of a mutant IDH1 vaccine in newly diagnosed glioma. As to time point: week 11, during vaccination. Every single dose of the vaccine, 300 ug of mutant IDH1 20-mer peptide, came with topical imiquimod. Some clones are missing from TCRdb's copy, which holds only in-frame ones; the method was immunoSEQ multiplex PCR. The data contain 110,000 or so clones, around 90% of them singletons. The antigens of these receptors remain unknown. The specimen was PBMCs, collected from a glioma patient whose treatment included an IDH1 peptide vaccine. The receptors derive from a woman aged 45 to 65 with glioma.

This chain connects TRBV6-5 to TRBJ1-2; 8 nucleotides agree with TRBD1. The V gene's germline CDR1 is MNHEY and CDR2 SVGAGI. This CDR3 is built from 14 residues. Trimming cost V 5 bases and J 1 base; bases outside gene matches: 3. For the CDR3, the DNA is TGTGCCAGCAGTCGGACAGGGAATAACTATGGCTACACCTTC. Its protein product is CASSRTGNNYGYTF.

The chain carries TRBV5-4 and TRBJ2-7; 7 nucleotides align to TRBD1. The CDR3 contains 14 residues. The germline V gene encodes CDR1 SGHNT and CDR2 YYREEE (reference sequence). V lost 6 bases, J lost 2 bases, and 8 bases stayed unmatched. This chain's CDR3 is CASNRQGSTYEQYF. CDR3 sequence (DNA): TGTGCCAGCAATAGACAGGGTAGTACCTACGAGCAGTACTTC.

The rearrangement uses TRBV11-2 and TRBJ2-7; 14 bases fit TRBD2. Germline-derived CDR1 and CDR2 are SGHAT and FQNNGV. V was pared by 5 bases and J by 2 bases, with 8 bases of the junction left unmatched. The CDR3 spans 17 residues. DNA for the CDR3: TGTGCCAGCAGCCCGACTAGCGGGAGGGCTACCCCCTACGAGCAGTACTTC. Amino acid sequence: CASSPTSGRATPYEQYF. Combining the CDR3 with reference TRBV11-2 and TRBJ2-7 gives the whole variable domain EAGVAQSPRYKIIEKRQSVAFWCNPISGHATLYWYQQILGQGPKLLIQFQNNGVVDDSQLPKDRFSAERLKGVDSTLKIQPAKLEDSAVYLCASSPTSGRATPYEQYFGPGTRLTVT.

The chain joins TRBV10-3 to TRBJ2-3; 12 bases are shared with TRBD2. The CDR3 contains 18 residues. The germline CDR1 and CDR2 sequences are ENHRY and SYGVKD. V was clipped by 0 bases and J by 1 base; unmatched bases: 5. The CDR3 protein is CAISESTSGSDGTDTQYF. The CDR3 DNA is TGTGCCATCAGTGAGTCGACTAGCGGGAGTGACGGCACAGATACGCAGTATTTT.

This CDR3 reads CASTFDPRGLTYGYTF. The DNA for the CDR3 is TGTGCCAGCACCTTCGACCCCAGGGGGCTTACCTATGGCTACACCTTC. The chain links TRBV2 to TRBJ1-2; 8 bases agree with TRBD1. Per germline, CDR1 SNHLY and CDR2 FYNNEI. The J segment lost 4 bases and the V segment lost 7 bases, leaving 14 bases of the junction unmatched. The CDR3 has 16 residues.

This sequence joins TRBV7-9 and TRBJ1-2; D is undetermined. The V gene lost 1 base and the J gene lost 0 bases, with 15 bases spanning the gap. The CDR3 has 17 residues. CDR1 and CDR2 from the germline V gene are SEHNR and FQNEAQ (reference sequence). The chain's CDR3 is CASSLVLGISANYGYTF. The CDR3, as DNA: TGTGCCAGCAGCTTAGTCTTAGGGATATCAGCTAACTATGGCTACACCTTC.

The chain has TRBV4-2 and TRBJ1-3; D is unresolved. There are 16 residues in the CDR3. Trimming shortened V by 0 bases and J by 0 bases, and 9 bases separated the two germline ends. Germline V CDR1 and CDR2: LGHNA, YNFKEQ. DNA of the CDR3: TGTGCCAGCAGCCAAGATGCTTTCCTCTCTGGAAACACCATATATTTT. Protein product: CASSQDAFLSGNTIYF.

This clone was seen a single time. The V call is TRBV28, the J call TRBJ1-1; D not certain. Trimming removed 6 bases from V and 0 bases from J, with 17 bases in between. Germline-derived CDR1 and CDR2 are MDHEN and SYDVKM. The CDR3 loop spans 16 amino acids. This CDR3 is CASSQDGASMNTEAFF. Written as DNA, the CDR3 is TGTGCCAGCAGCCAAGACGGAGCCTCGATGAACACTGAAGCTTTCTTT.

The chain is built from TRBV27 and TRBJ1-1; D not resolved. V lost 5 bases and J 4 bases, leaving 11 bases between the germline ends. Germline CDR1 and CDR2: MNHEY and SMNVEV (reference sequence). This CDR3 contains 13 residues. The CDR3 DNA follows: TGTGCCAGCAGTAAGAGGGTTATCACTGAAGCTTTCTTT. This sequence encodes CASSKRVITEAFF.

CDR3 loop: CASMPGVREKLFF. CDR3 sequence (DNA): TGTGCCAGCATGCCAGGAGTCAGGGAAAAACTGTTTTTT. The chain employs TRBV28 and TRBJ1-4; D not certain. CDR3 size: 13 residues. Germline values: CDR1 MDHEN, CDR2 SYDVKM. V gave up 7 bases and J gave up 8 bases, with 14 bases separating them.

This clone was seen once. J is TRBJ1-1 and V is TRBV5-5; the D is unclear. CDR3 length equals 14 residues. The germline V gene encodes CDR1 SGHKS and CDR2 YYEKEE (reference sequence). Trimming took off 0 bases at V and 5 bases at J, with 11 bases between the two ends. In DNA, the CDR3 is TGTGCCAGCAGCTTGGTCCATGCCCGGACTGAAGCTTTCTTT. This gives the protein CASSLVHARTEAFF.

The rearrangement joins TRBV29-1 to TRBJ2-7; TRBD2 matches 8 bases. V was pared by 7 bases and J by 6 bases, with 14 bases of the junction left unmatched. Germline V lookup: CDR1 SQVTM, CDR2 ANQGSEA. CDR3 size: 14 residues. CDR3 DNA: TGCAGCGGCCGGGTCGGGAGGGCCCTAGGCGAGCAGTACTTC. This sequence encodes CSGRVGRALGEQYF.

The rearrangement joins TRBV6-6 to TRBJ2-2, with D possibly being TRBD1 (5 bases). This CDR3 region has 16 residues. CDR1 and CDR2 (germline): MNHNY, SVGAGI (reference sequence). V was clipped by 5 bases and J by 0 bases, with 13 bases between them. This chain's CDR3 is CASSQKGQANTGELFF. For the CDR3, the DNA is TGTGCCAGCAGTCAAAAGGGGCAGGCGAACACCGGGGAGCTGTTTTTT.

The V and J genes are TRBV18 and TRBJ1-5; D is uncertain. CDR1 and CDR2 from the germline V gene are KGHSH and LQKENI. Trimming cost V 0 bases and J 5 bases, with 8 bases left between them. This CDR3 is 14 amino acids long. The CDR3 reads CASSPPGKDQPQHF. The CDR3 DNA follows: TGTGCCAGCTCACCACCCGGTAAAGATCAGCCCCAGCATTTT.